This is a list of T cell receptor beta chains from one sample in a study of beta chain features in type 1 diabetes. Profiled with immunoSEQ multiplex PCR; TCRdb holds only in-frame clones, not every one. This table has 150,000 or so clones, 6.5% to 10% appearing once. Sequencing was carried out using central memory CD4+ T cells from blood. Source of these receptors: a woman under 30 with type 1 diabetes. The CDR3 runs from the conserved cysteine through the conserved F or W. The D gene is left open where the match is weak. Size is stated for part of the rows, as once, few or many counts, or as a class when the clone is expanded.

abundance	d_gene	v_gene	j_gene	CDR3nt	CDR3aa
.	.	TRBV10-3	TRBJ2-7	TGTGCCATCAGTGGGGGGGACAGTTCCTACGAGCAGTACTTC	CAISGGDSSYEQYF
few	.	TRBV2	TRBJ1-6	TGTGCCAGCGGAGGCAGCTATAATTCACCCCTCCACTTT	CASGGSYNSPLHF
few	TRBD1	TRBV4-3	TRBJ2-1	TGCGCCAGCAGCCAAATCGGGACAGATTACAATGAGCAGTTCTTC	CASSQIGTDYNEQFF
.	.	TRBV6-6	TRBJ1-1	TGTGCCAGCGGACGACAGACGAACACTGAAGCTTTCTTT	CASGRQTNTEAFF
.	.	TRBV5-1	TRBJ2-1	TGCGCCAGCAGCCATAGCCTGGAATCCTACAATGAGCAGTTCTTC	CASSHSLESYNEQFF
.	TRBD1	TRBV5-1	TRBJ2-5	TGCGCCAGCAGCTCGACAGGGGGCGGGGAGACCCAGTACTTC	CASSSTGGGETQYF
few	TRBD2	TRBV7-2	TRBJ2-1	TGTGCCAGCAGCTTAGCGCGGGGGAAGAATGAGCAGTTCTTC	CASSLARGKNEQFF
.	TRBD1	TRBV13	TRBJ1-2	TGTGCCAGCAGCTTAGGCAGGGGGCAGGTTGGCTACACCTTC	CASSLGRGQVGYTF
few	.	TRBV20-1	TRBJ1-2	TGCAGTGCCCCGGGGGGCCGAGGCTACACCTTC	CSAPGGRGYTF
.	TRBD1	TRBV5-1	TRBJ1-1	TGCGCCAGCAGCTTGTCGGCGGGGACAGACCCCACTGAAGCTTTCTTT	CASSLSAGTDPTEAFF
.	.	TRBV14	TRBJ2-1	TGTGCCAGCAGCCCCGGACTCTATGAGCAGTTCTTC	CASSPGLYEQFF
few	.	TRBV6-5	TRBJ2-5	TGTGCCAGCAGTTGGGGCTCCCAAGAGACCCAGTACTTC	CASSWGSQETQYF
.	.	TRBV12-5	TRBJ2-7	TGTGCTAGTGGCGGAACAGGTAACTACGAGCAGTACTTC	CASGGTGNYEQYF
few	.	TRBV30	TRBJ2-5	TGTGCCTGGATCAAAGGGGGGGAACAAGAGACCCAGTACTTC	CAWIKGGEQETQYF
.	.	TRBV20-1	TRBJ2-3	TGCAGTGCTCCCTCCGATACGCAGTATTTT	CSAPSDTQYF
few	.	TRBV2	TRBJ2-3	TGTGCCAGCACCCGAAGAGGGATTAGCACAGATACGCAGTATTTT	CASTRRGISTDTQYF
few	.	TRBV11-2	TRBJ2-1	TGTGCCAGCAGCTTAGACGGCAGGGGTAATTACAATGAGCAGTTCTTC	CASSLDGRGNYNEQFF
few	TRBD1	TRBV2	TRBJ1-2	TGTGCCAGCAGTGACCAGACAGGGGGCGTCGGCTACACCTTC	CASSDQTGGVGYTF
few	TRBD1	TRBV13	TRBJ1-1	TGTGCCAGCAGCTTGAACAGGGGTGAGTTTTTGCTCACTGAAGCTTTCTTT	CASSLNRGEFLLTEAFF
.	TRBD2	TRBV4-3	TRBJ2-5	TGCGCCAGCAGCCGAGGGACTAGCGGGGGAGCGGAGACCCAGTACTTC	CASSRGTSGGAETQYF
few	TRBD2	TRBV27	TRBJ2-3	TGTGCCAGCAGTATCGGGACTAGCGTTATCGGGCAGTATTTT	CASSIGTSVIGQYF
many	.	TRBV29-1	TRBJ2-5	TGCAGCGTTGGGCGGGATACCCGAGAGACCCAGTACTTC	CSVGRDTRETQYF
few	TRBD2	TRBV7-2	TRBJ2-1	TGTGCCAGCAGCTTAATGGGACTAGCGGTGCAGTTCTTC	CASSLMGLAVQFF
.	.	TRBV6-1	TRBJ2-3	TGTGCCAGCAGCCTAGCAAGCCCTGGTACAGATACGCAGTATTTT	CASSLASPGTDTQYF
many	.	TRBV7-2	TRBJ1-1	TGTGCCAGCAGCGCCCGGGGGGATCGGAACACTGAAGCTTTCTTT	CASSARGDRNTEAFF
few	TRBD1	TRBV11-3	TRBJ2-7	TGTGCCAGCAGCTTACGGACAGGGGGCTCCTACGAGCAGTACTTC	CASSLRTGGSYEQYF
few	TRBD2	TRBV10-3	TRBJ2-1	TGTGCCATCAGTGATCGAGCGGGGCACAATGAGCAGTTCTTC	CAISDRAGHNEQFF
few	.	TRBV19	TRBJ2-3	TGTGCCAGTAGCCGAATGCGGGACTCGGAATTCGATACGCAGTATTTT	CASSRMRDSEFDTQYF
few	TRBD1	TRBV19	TRBJ1-1	TGTGCCAGTAGTAACACAGGGGCCACTGAAGCTTTCTTT	CASSNTGATEAFF
few	.	TRBV18	TRBJ2-7	TGTGCCAGCTCACCCGGGTGGGGCCTGGACGAGCAGTACTTC	CASSPGWGLDEQYF
few	TRBD1	TRBV6-1	TRBJ1-1	TGTGCCACCGCACAGGGGTTTAACACTGAAGCTTTCTTT	CATAQGFNTEAFF
few	TRBD2	TRBV11-2	TRBJ2-5	TGTGCCAGCAGCTTAGGGGCGGGGGGTCGAGAGACCCAGTACTTC	CASSLGAGGRETQYF
.	.	TRBV7-2	TRBJ1-1	TGTGCCAGCAGCTCAGGTGGGAACACTGAAGCTTTCTTT	CASSSGGNTEAFF
many	.	TRBV6-5	TRBJ2-5	TGTGCCAGCAGTTACTCTAGTTCCCAAGAGACCCAGTACTTC	CASSYSSSQETQYF
.	TRBD1	TRBV19	TRBJ1-2	TGTGCCAGTAGTTATACAGGGGTCGATGGCTACACCTTC	CASSYTGVDGYTF
few	TRBD1	TRBV7-9	TRBJ1-5	TGTGCCAGCAGCAAAGGGACAGCCAGCAATCAGCCCCAGCATTTT	CASSKGTASNQPQHF
.	TRBD2	TRBV7-2	TRBJ2-1	TGTGCCAGCAATTCAGACGCTAGCGGGAGGACAGGTGAGCAGTTCTTC	CASNSDASGRTGEQFF
.	TRBD1	TRBV7-9	TRBJ1-6	TGTGCCAGCAGCCAACAGGGGGCTGAGAGTTCACCCCTCCACTTT	CASSQQGAESSPLHF
.	.	TRBV7-2	TRBJ2-7	TGTGCCAGCAGCCAGTCCTTCTACGAGCAGTACTTC	CASSQSFYEQYF
.	.	TRBV2	TRBJ1-5	TGTGCCAGCATGGGGGGGACGGTACAGCCCCAGCATTTT	CASMGGTVQPQHF
.	TRBD2	TRBV5-1	TRBJ2-2	TGCGCCAGCAGCGCTAGCGGGACCGGGGAGCTGTTTTTT	CASSASGTGELFF
few	.	TRBV6-5	TRBJ1-2	TGTGCCAGCAGTCGGCAGGGCTATGGCTACACCTTC	CASSRQGYGYTF